This T cell receptor (beta chain) is drawn from a study of T-cell reconstitution after alpha-beta-depleted transplantation in children. The V end lost 3 bases, the J end lost 5 bases, and 14 bases lay between the germline ends. The CDR3 totals 15 residues. Unique molecular identifiers were used in preparing the TCRbeta library. TCRdb processed the PCR reads anew with MiXCR; each CDR3 protein has one entry. The sample has roughly 500,000 distinct CDR3 sequences; around a third are singletons. This clonotype originated in a human donor who donated a stem cell graft to a child with aplastic anemia. The sequencing used PBMCs from the stem cell graft donor, collected from the stem cell graft. The chain couples TRBV12-3 or TRBV12-4 to TRBJ2-1, with a possible D match to TRBD2 (5 bases). CDR3 residues: CASSFGVAPNNEQFF. In nucleotides, the CDR3 is TGTGCCAGCAGTTTTGGGGTAGCGCCTAACAATGAGCAGTTCTTC.